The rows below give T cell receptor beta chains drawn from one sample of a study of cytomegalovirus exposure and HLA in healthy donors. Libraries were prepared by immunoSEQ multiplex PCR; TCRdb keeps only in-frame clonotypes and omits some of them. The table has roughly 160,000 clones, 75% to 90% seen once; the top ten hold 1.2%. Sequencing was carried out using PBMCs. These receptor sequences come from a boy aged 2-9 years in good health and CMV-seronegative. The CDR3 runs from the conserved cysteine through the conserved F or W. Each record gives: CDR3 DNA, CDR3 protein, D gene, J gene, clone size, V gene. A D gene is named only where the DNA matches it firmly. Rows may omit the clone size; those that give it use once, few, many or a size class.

CDR3nt: TGCGCCAGCAGCCAAACGGGACAGACTTTCCAAGAGACCCAGTACTTC; CDR3aa: CASSQTGQTFQETQYF; d_gene: TRBD1; j_gene: TRBJ2-5; abundance: .; v_gene: TRBV4-1
CDR3nt: TGCAGCGTTGAACAGGGGGAGAACTATGGCTACACCTTC; CDR3aa: CSVEQGENYGYTF; d_gene: TRBD1; j_gene: TRBJ1-2; abundance: .; v_gene: TRBV29-1
CDR3nt: TGCGCCAGCAGCCCCGGACTAGCTAGGGCCGAAGATACGCAGTATTTT; CDR3aa: CASSPGLARAEDTQYF; d_gene: TRBD2; j_gene: TRBJ2-3; abundance: .; v_gene: TRBV5-1
CDR3nt: TGTGCCAGCAGTTTATACTTGGGGGGTCTGTTTGGAAACACCATATATTTT; CDR3aa: CASSLYLGGLFGNTIYF; d_gene: .; j_gene: TRBJ1-3; abundance: .; v_gene: TRBV28
CDR3nt: TGTGCCAGCAGCTTAGTTAACAGGCTACTCGATACTGGGGCCAACGGCCTGACTTTC; CDR3aa: CASSLVNRLLDTGANGLTF; d_gene: .; j_gene: TRBJ2-6; abundance: .; v_gene: TRBV7-9
CDR3nt: TGTGCCAGCAGCCCAACAGGGATCAATCAGCCCCAGCATTTT; CDR3aa: CASSPTGINQPQHF; d_gene: .; j_gene: TRBJ1-5; abundance: once; v_gene: TRBV27
CDR3nt: TGTGCCAGCGGCAGAGGACAGACGGGTGGGGATACGCAGTATTTT; CDR3aa: CASGRGQTGGDTQYF; d_gene: .; j_gene: TRBJ2-3; abundance: .; v_gene: TRBV7-2
CDR3nt: TGTGCCAGTAGTATTGTTGCAGGGGGAACCTACAATGAGCAGTTCTTC; CDR3aa: CASSIVAGGTYNEQFF; d_gene: TRBD1; j_gene: TRBJ2-1; abundance: .; v_gene: TRBV19
CDR3nt: TGTGCCACCTCATCTAGCGGGCCTCTGAATGAGCAGTTCTTC; CDR3aa: CATSSSGPLNEQFF; d_gene: TRBD2; j_gene: TRBJ2-1; abundance: .; v_gene: TRBV10-3
CDR3nt: TGTGCCTGGAGTCCCTCACTAGCGGGTACGCAGTTCTTC; CDR3aa: CAWSPSLAGTQFF; d_gene: TRBD2; j_gene: TRBJ2-1; abundance: once; v_gene: TRBV30
CDR3nt: TGCGCCAGCAGCCAAGGTCTAGCGGGGGGATGGTGGTTCTTC; CDR3aa: CASSQGLAGGWWFF; d_gene: TRBD2; j_gene: TRBJ2-1; abundance: .; v_gene: TRBV4-3
CDR3nt: TGCGCCAGCAGCTTGGTTGGGACAGGGGGCGCTGGTGGCTACACCTTC; CDR3aa: CASSLVGTGGAGGYTF; d_gene: TRBD1; j_gene: TRBJ1-2; abundance: .; v_gene: TRBV5-1
CDR3nt: TGCAGCGTAAAAAGGGGAACCTATAGCTACACCTTC; CDR3aa: CSVKRGTYSYTF; d_gene: .; j_gene: TRBJ1-2; abundance: few; v_gene: TRBV29-1
CDR3nt: TGTGCCAGCAGGAAAACCCCCACTTATGGCTACACCTTC; CDR3aa: CASRKTPTYGYTF; d_gene: .; j_gene: TRBJ1-2; abundance: few; v_gene: TRBV6-5
CDR3nt: TGTGCCAGCAGCTTACTGCTGGGGGCGTACACCGGGGAGCTGTTTTTT; CDR3aa: CASSLLLGAYTGELFF; d_gene: .; j_gene: TRBJ2-2; abundance: .; v_gene: TRBV7-9
CDR3nt: TGCGCCAGCAGCCAGGGGGAGGAACTAGTGGAGACCCAGTACTTC; CDR3aa: CASSQGEELVETQYF; d_gene: .; j_gene: TRBJ2-5; abundance: .; v_gene: TRBV4-1
CDR3nt: TGCGCCAGCAGCTTGGCCAGCGGCACAGATACGCAGTATTTT; CDR3aa: CASSLASGTDTQYF; d_gene: .; j_gene: TRBJ2-3; abundance: .; v_gene: TRBV5-1
CDR3nt: TGTGCCAGCAGTTATAGCTCCTCTGGGGCCAACGTCCTGACTTTC; CDR3aa: CASSYSSSGANVLTF; d_gene: .; j_gene: TRBJ2-6; abundance: .; v_gene: TRBV6-5
CDR3nt: TGTGCCAGCAGCCCCCATGCGGGGGGGGAGGATACGCAGTATTTT; CDR3aa: CASSPHAGGEDTQYF; d_gene: TRBD2; j_gene: TRBJ2-3; abundance: once; v_gene: TRBV4-2
CDR3nt: TGTGCCTGGAGCGGGGGGGCCGGGACCTACGAGCAGTACTTC; CDR3aa: CAWSGGAGTYEQYF; d_gene: TRBD2; j_gene: TRBJ2-7; abundance: .; v_gene: TRBV30
CDR3nt: TGTGCCAGTAGGGGACTAGCGGGGGTCGGACGGGATACGCAGTATTTT; CDR3aa: CASRGLAGVGRDTQYF; d_gene: TRBD2; j_gene: TRBJ2-3; abundance: .; v_gene: TRBV19
CDR3nt: TGTGCCAGCAGCTTAGTATCCGGGACACAGAGCCGGGCAACCCAGTACTTC; CDR3aa: CASSLVSGTQSRATQYF; d_gene: .; j_gene: TRBJ2-5; abundance: .; v_gene: TRBV7-9
CDR3nt: TGTGCCAGCAGCTTAGGGGGCTTCTACAATGAGCAGTTCTTC; CDR3aa: CASSLGGFYNEQFF; d_gene: TRBD1; j_gene: TRBJ2-1; abundance: .; v_gene: TRBV5-6
CDR3nt: TGTGCCAGCAGACTAGCGGGGGCCCCCGGGGAGCTGTTTTTT; CDR3aa: CASRLAGAPGELFF; d_gene: TRBD2; j_gene: TRBJ2-2; abundance: .; v_gene: TRBV27
CDR3nt: TGTGCCAGAGGGGGGGACAGGTTTTCGTCCTACGAGCAGTACTTC; CDR3aa: CARGGDRFSSYEQYF; d_gene: .; j_gene: TRBJ2-7; abundance: few; v_gene: TRBV6-5
CDR3nt: TGTGCCAGCAGTGAGTCGTCGAACTATGGCTACACCTTC; CDR3aa: CASSESSNYGYTF; d_gene: .; j_gene: TRBJ1-2; abundance: .; v_gene: TRBV6-1
CDR3nt: TGCAGCGCCCGGACGGACAGGGGTACCTACGAGCAGTACTTC; CDR3aa: CSARTDRGTYEQYF; d_gene: TRBD1; j_gene: TRBJ2-7; abundance: few; v_gene: TRBV29-1
CDR3nt: TGTGCCACCCTGACTAGCGGGGCCTTTGGCACAGATACGCAGTATTTT; CDR3aa: CATLTSGAFGTDTQYF; d_gene: TRBD2; j_gene: TRBJ2-3; abundance: .; v_gene: TRBV28
CDR3nt: TGTGCCAGCAGTGAGGGGGGGGAAGAGACCCAGTACTTC; CDR3aa: CASSEGGEETQYF; d_gene: TRBD2; j_gene: TRBJ2-5; abundance: .; v_gene: TRBV6-1
CDR3nt: TGCGCCAGCAGCCAAGAATCCTCAGGGTTTAATTCACCCCTCCACTTT; CDR3aa: CASSQESSGFNSPLHF; d_gene: .; j_gene: TRBJ1-6; abundance: once; v_gene: TRBV4-3
CDR3nt: TGTGCCAGCAGTGAATTTGTGGTTCCGGTCGGTAATTCACCCCTCCACTTT; CDR3aa: CASSEFVVPVGNSPLHF; d_gene: .; j_gene: TRBJ1-6; abundance: .; v_gene: TRBV2
CDR3nt: TGTGCCAGCTCGCCTTCAGGTTATCAGCCCCAGCATTTT; CDR3aa: CASSPSGYQPQHF; d_gene: .; j_gene: TRBJ1-5; abundance: .; v_gene: TRBV27
CDR3nt: TGTGCCAGCAGTTACTCCGGGCAGCCCCAGCATTTT; CDR3aa: CASSYSGQPQHF; d_gene: .; j_gene: TRBJ1-5; abundance: .; v_gene: TRBV6-6
CDR3nt: TGCGCCAGCAGTCCCATCCTTGACAGTAGCTCCTACGAGCAGTACTTC; CDR3aa: CASSPILDSSSYEQYF; d_gene: .; j_gene: TRBJ2-7; abundance: .; v_gene: TRBV10-2
CDR3nt: TGTGCCATCAGGGACTCAGGGGACAATCAGCCCCAGCATTTT; CDR3aa: CAIRDSGDNQPQHF; d_gene: .; j_gene: TRBJ1-5; abundance: .; v_gene: TRBV10-3
CDR3nt: TGTGCCTGGAGTGGGGGTTCCAGCGGGGGGGTGGGGACACGAGATACGCAGTATTTT; CDR3aa: CAWSGGSSGGVGTRDTQYF; d_gene: TRBD2; j_gene: TRBJ2-3; abundance: .; v_gene: TRBV30
CDR3nt: TGTGCCAGCAGTTTAGACAGGGTAGGCTACGAGCAGTACTTC; CDR3aa: CASSLDRVGYEQYF; d_gene: TRBD1; j_gene: TRBJ2-7; abundance: .; v_gene: TRBV28
CDR3nt: TGTGCCAGCAGCAAATCGGTGAATAATTCACCCCTCCACTTT; CDR3aa: CASSKSVNNSPLHF; d_gene: .; j_gene: TRBJ1-6; abundance: few; v_gene: TRBV21-1
CDR3nt: TGTGCCAGCAGTCCCGGGGAGGACACTGAAGCTTTCTTT; CDR3aa: CASSPGEDTEAFF; d_gene: .; j_gene: TRBJ1-1; abundance: .; v_gene: TRBV27
CDR3nt: TGTGCCAGCAGTTTATCAAGACTTGCCTTCCTCTCTGGGGCCAACGTCCTGACTTTC; CDR3aa: CASSLSRLAFLSGANVLTF; d_gene: .; j_gene: TRBJ2-6; abundance: .; v_gene: TRBV27
CDR3nt: TGTGCCAGCAGCCATGTGGGGGGAGCCTACAATGAGCAGTTCTTC; CDR3aa: CASSHVGGAYNEQFF; d_gene: .; j_gene: TRBJ2-1; abundance: .; v_gene: TRBV6-5
CDR3nt: TGTGCCAGCAGCCAATATCTCGGGGGGCGGGACACCGGGGAGCTGTTTTTT; CDR3aa: CASSQYLGGRDTGELFF; d_gene: .; j_gene: TRBJ2-2; abundance: .; v_gene: TRBV7-7
CDR3nt: TGTGCCAGCAGCCAAGAACTTAGTAGCGGGGGGTACACAGATACGCAGTATTTT; CDR3aa: CASSQELSSGGYTDTQYF; d_gene: TRBD2; j_gene: TRBJ2-3; abundance: .; v_gene: TRBV4-2
CDR3nt: TGTGCCTGGAGGGGTTCACGCGGTGAAAAACTGTTTTTT; CDR3aa: CAWRGSRGEKLFF; d_gene: .; j_gene: TRBJ1-4; abundance: .; v_gene: TRBV30
CDR3nt: TGCGCCAGCAGCCCGGGACTAGCCTACGAGCAGTACTTC; CDR3aa: CASSPGLAYEQYF; d_gene: TRBD2; j_gene: TRBJ2-7; abundance: .; v_gene: TRBV4-3
CDR3nt: TGCGCCAGCAGCTTGGTAGGTGGGAGAACTGAAGCTTTCTTT; CDR3aa: CASSLVGGRTEAFF; d_gene: .; j_gene: TRBJ1-1; abundance: .; v_gene: TRBV5-1
CDR3nt: TGTGCCAGCAGGAACGGACAGGACCGCCAAGAGACCCAGTACTTC; CDR3aa: CASRNGQDRQETQYF; d_gene: TRBD1; j_gene: TRBJ2-5; abundance: .; v_gene: TRBV6-1
CDR3nt: TGTGCCAGCAGCTTAGCGCGGGATGGCTACACCTTC; CDR3aa: CASSLARDGYTF; d_gene: .; j_gene: TRBJ1-2; abundance: .; v_gene: TRBV7-2
CDR3nt: TGTGCCAGCAGGCGAGGTGGTGGCTACACCTTC; CDR3aa: CASRRGGGYTF; d_gene: .; j_gene: TRBJ1-2; abundance: .; v_gene: TRBV6-1
CDR3nt: TGTGCCTGCAAAGCAGGACTAGCGGCAAAAGAGACCCAGTACTTC; CDR3aa: CACKAGLAAKETQYF; d_gene: TRBD2; j_gene: TRBJ2-5; abundance: .; v_gene: TRBV30
CDR3nt: TGTGCCAGCAGTGGACAGGGGTTTGGGGCCAACGTCCTGACTTTC; CDR3aa: CASSGQGFGANVLTF; d_gene: TRBD1; j_gene: TRBJ2-6; abundance: .; v_gene: TRBV2
CDR3nt: TGTGCCAGTAGTATAGCCTCGGTCCCCACAGATACGCAGTATTTT; CDR3aa: CASSIASVPTDTQYF; d_gene: .; j_gene: TRBJ2-3; abundance: .; v_gene: TRBV19
CDR3nt: TGTGCCAGTAATCAGGGGACAGGAGGTGGCTACACCTTC; CDR3aa: CASNQGTGGGYTF; d_gene: TRBD1; j_gene: TRBJ1-2; abundance: .; v_gene: TRBV19
CDR3nt: TGTGCCAGCAGCAAGCAGTTCTACGAGCAGTACTTC; CDR3aa: CASSKQFYEQYF; d_gene: .; j_gene: TRBJ2-7; abundance: .; v_gene: TRBV21-1
CDR3nt: TGTGCCAGCAGCTCCCCAGGTGAAAAACTGTTTTTT; CDR3aa: CASSSPGEKLFF; d_gene: .; j_gene: TRBJ1-4; abundance: .; v_gene: TRBV5-4
CDR3nt: TGCGCCAGCAGCCCGGGACTAGCGGGGGGTCGAAGCTCCTACAATGAGCAGTTCTTC; CDR3aa: CASSPGLAGGRSSYNEQFF; d_gene: TRBD2; j_gene: TRBJ2-1; abundance: .; v_gene: TRBV5-1
CDR3nt: TGCGCCAGCAGCCGGGAATCGGGACTAGCGACCTACAATGAGCAGTTCTTC; CDR3aa: CASSRESGLATYNEQFF; d_gene: TRBD2; j_gene: TRBJ2-1; abundance: .; v_gene: TRBV4-3
CDR3nt: TGTGCTTCGGCAGGGGGCAATCAGCCCCAGCATTTT; CDR3aa: CASAGGNQPQHF; d_gene: .; j_gene: TRBJ1-5; abundance: .; v_gene: TRBV2